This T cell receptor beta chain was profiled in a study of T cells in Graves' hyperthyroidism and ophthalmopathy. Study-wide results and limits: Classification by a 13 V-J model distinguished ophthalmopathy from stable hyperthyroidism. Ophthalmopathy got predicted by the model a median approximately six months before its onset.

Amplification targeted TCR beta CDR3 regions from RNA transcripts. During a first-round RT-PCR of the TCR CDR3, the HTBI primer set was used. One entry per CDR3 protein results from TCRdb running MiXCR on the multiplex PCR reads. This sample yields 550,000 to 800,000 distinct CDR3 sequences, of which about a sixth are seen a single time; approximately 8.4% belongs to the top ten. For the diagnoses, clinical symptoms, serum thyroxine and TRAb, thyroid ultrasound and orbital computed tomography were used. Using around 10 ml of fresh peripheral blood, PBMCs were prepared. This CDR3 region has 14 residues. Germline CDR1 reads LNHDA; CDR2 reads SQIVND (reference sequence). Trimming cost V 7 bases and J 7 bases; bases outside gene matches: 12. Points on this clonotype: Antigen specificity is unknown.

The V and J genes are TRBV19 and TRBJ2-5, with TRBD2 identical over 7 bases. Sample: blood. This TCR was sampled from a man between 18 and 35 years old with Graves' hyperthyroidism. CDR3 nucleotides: TGTGCCAGTACCTCAAGGGAGGGGCCAGGGACCCAGTACTTC. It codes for CASTSREGPGTQYF. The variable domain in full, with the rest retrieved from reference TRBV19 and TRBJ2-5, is DGGITQSPKYLFRKEGQNVTLSCEQNLNHDAMYWYRQDPGQGLRLIYYSQIVNDFQKGDIAEGYSVSREKKESFPLTVTSAQKNPTAFYLCASTSREGPGTQYFGPGTRLLVL.